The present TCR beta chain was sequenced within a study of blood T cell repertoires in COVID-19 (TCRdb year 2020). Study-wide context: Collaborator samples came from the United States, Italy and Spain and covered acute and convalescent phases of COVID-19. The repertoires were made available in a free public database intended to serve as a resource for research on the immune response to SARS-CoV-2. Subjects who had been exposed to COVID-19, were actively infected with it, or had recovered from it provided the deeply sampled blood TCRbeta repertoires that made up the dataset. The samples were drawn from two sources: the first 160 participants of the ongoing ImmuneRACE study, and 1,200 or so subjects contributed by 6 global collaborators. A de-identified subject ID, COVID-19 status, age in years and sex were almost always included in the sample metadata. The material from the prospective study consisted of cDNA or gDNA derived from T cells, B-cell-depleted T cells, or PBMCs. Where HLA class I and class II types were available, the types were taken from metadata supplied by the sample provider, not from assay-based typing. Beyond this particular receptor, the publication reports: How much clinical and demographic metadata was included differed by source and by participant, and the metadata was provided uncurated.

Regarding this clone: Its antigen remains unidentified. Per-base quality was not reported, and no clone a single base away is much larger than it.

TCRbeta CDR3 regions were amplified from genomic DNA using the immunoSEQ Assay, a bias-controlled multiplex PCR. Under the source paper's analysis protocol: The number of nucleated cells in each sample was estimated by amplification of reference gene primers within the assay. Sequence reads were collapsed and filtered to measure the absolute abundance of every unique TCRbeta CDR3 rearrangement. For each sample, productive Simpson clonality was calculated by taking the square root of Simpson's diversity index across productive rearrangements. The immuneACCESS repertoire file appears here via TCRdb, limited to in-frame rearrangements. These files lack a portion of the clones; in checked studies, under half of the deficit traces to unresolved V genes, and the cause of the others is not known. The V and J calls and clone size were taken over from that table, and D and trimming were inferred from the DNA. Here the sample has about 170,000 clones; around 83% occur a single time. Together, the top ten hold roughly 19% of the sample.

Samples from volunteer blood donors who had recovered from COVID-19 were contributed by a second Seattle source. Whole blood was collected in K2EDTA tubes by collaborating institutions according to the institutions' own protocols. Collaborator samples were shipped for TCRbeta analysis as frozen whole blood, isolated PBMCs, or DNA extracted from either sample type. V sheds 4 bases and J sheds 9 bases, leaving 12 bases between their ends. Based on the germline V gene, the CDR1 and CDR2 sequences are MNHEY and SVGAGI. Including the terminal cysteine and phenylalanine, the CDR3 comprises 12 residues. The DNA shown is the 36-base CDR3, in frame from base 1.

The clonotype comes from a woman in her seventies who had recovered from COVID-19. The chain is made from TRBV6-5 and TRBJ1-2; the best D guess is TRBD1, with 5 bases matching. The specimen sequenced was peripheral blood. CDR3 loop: CASSSRPGSYTF. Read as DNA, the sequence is TGTGCCAGCAGTTCCCGGCCAGGGAGCTACACCTTC.